The 3 T cell receptor beta chains listed next were all sequenced from one sample in a study of CD8 T cells in ankylosing spondylitis. MiXCR, applied by TCRdb to the 5' RACE reads, yields one record per CDR3 protein. The repertoire holds about 250,000 distinct CDR3 sequences, with 8% to 11% as singletons. Sequencing was performed on blood, either unsorted or a sorted T cell fraction (not recorded which). All receptors derive from a male donor with ankylosing spondylitis or in good health (not recorded which).

The gene calls are TRBV6-1 and TRBJ2-5; 10 bases are shared with TRBD1. Germline V lookup: CDR1 MNHNS, CDR2 SASEGT. The CDR3 runs 17 residues. The V and J ends lost 3 bases and 5 bases, in that order; junction bases with no gene match: 12. CDR3 sequence (DNA): TGTGCCAGCAGTGATCAAACCCGGACAGGGGGGTCGGAGACCCAGTACTTC. The encoded protein is CASSDQTRTGGSETQYF.

This clonotype was seen only a few times. This chain uses TRBV12-3 or TRBV12-4 with TRBJ2-3; 7 bases match TRBD1. V shed 6 bases, J shed 2 bases, and the junction held 5 bases outside the gene matches. There are 14 residues in the CDR3. CDR3 nucleotide sequence: TGTGCCAGCAGCCGGGACAGCTACACAGATACGCAGTATTTT. This sequence encodes CASSRDSYTDTQYF.

This clonotype was counted at least ten times. The chain uses TRBV5-1 and TRBJ1-5; D may be TRBD1 (6 bases). This CDR3 has 14 amino acids. The V gene's germline CDR1 is SGHRS and CDR2 YFSETQ. V lost 5 bases and J 0 bases, leaving 9 bases between the germline ends. The CDR3 is CASREGDSNQPQHF. DNA of the CDR3: TGCGCCAGCAGAGAGGGGGATAGCAATCAGCCCCAGCATTTT.